This entry lists 7 T cell receptor beta chains sequenced from one sample in a study of blood T cell repertoires in COVID-19. Here immunoSEQ multiplex PCR was the method, and the copy in TCRdb shows in-frame clones only, minus some. The sample includes more than 200,000 clones, approximately 80% seen only once; the top ten take 27%. Specimen: peripheral blood. Every receptor here comes from a man in his forties or fifties with acute or convalescent COVID-19.

This chain uses TRBV6-2 or TRBV6-3 with TRBJ2-3; D might be TRBD1 (6 bases). Germline V gene data show CDR1 as MNHEY and CDR2 as SVGEGT. CDR3 length: 17 residues. Deletions cut 2 bases from V and 0 bases from J, with 15 bases between. The CDR3 reads CASSYVLGQTSTDTQYF. CDR3 bases: TGTGCCAGCAGTTACGTCCTCGGACAGACTAGCACAGATACGCAGTATTTT.

The chain recombines TRBV19 with TRBJ1-2, with D unresolved. The germline V and J ends were trimmed by 3 bases and 4 bases, with 9 bases remaining between them. Germline CDR1 reads LNHDA; CDR2 reads SQIVND (reference sequence). The CDR3 extends over 13 amino acids. CDR3 in amino acids: CASSIQVGYGYTF. CDR3 coding DNA: TGTGCCAGTAGTATCCAGGTCGGCTATGGCTACACCTTC.

This chain uses TRBV18 with TRBJ2-5; the match to TRBD2 covers 9 bases. CDR3 length equals 17 residues. Trimming took 0 bases from V and 5 from J; bases not matched to a gene: 10. In germline, CDR1 is KGHSH, CDR2 LQKENI. The CDR3 DNA reads as TGTGCCAGCTCACCACCGGGACTAGCATCCGGAGGGGAGACCCAGTACTTC. This sequence encodes CASSPPGLASGGETQYF.

The rearrangement links TRBV7-9 to TRBJ2-3; 11 positions agree with TRBD2. V was clipped by 0 bases and J by 5 bases; unmatched bases: 10. This CDR3 has 18 amino acids. The germline V gene encodes CDR1 SEHNR and CDR2 FQNEAQ (reference sequence). The chain's CDR3 is CASSLALGSGRVEDTQYF. Here the CDR3 DNA reads TGTGCCAGCAGCTTAGCCCTTGGTAGCGGGAGGGTGGAAGATACGCAGTATTTT.

This sequence joins TRBV13 and TRBJ2-3, with 8 positions matching TRBD1. The V gene's germline CDR1 is PRHDT and CDR2 FYEKMQ (reference sequence). CDR3 size: 13 residues. The junction had 4 bases not matched to a gene; V was cut back by 5 bases and J by 6 bases. The CDR3 spells CASSRNRGDTQYF. CDR3 DNA: TGTGCCAGCAGCCGAAACAGGGGGGATACGCAGTATTTT.

The gene calls are TRBV2 and TRBJ1-6, with D maybe TRBD1 (5 bases). Trimming stripped 11 bases from V and 5 bases from J, with 13 bases between. Germline-derived CDR1 and CDR2 are SNHLY and FYNNEI. This CDR3 region has 13 residues. The CDR3 region has the DNA TGTGCCGGAGGGGACGCCGATAATTCACCCCTCCACTTT. It is translated as CAGGDADNSPLHF.

The gene calls are TRBV7-2 and TRBJ1-2, with a possible D match to TRBD1 (6 bases). Trimming shortened V by 5 bases and J by 3 bases, and 10 bases separated the two germline ends. The CDR3 has 13 amino acids. CDR1 is SGHTA, CDR2 FQGNSA, per germline. The DNA for the CDR3 is TGTGCCAGCAGCCTGGACAGTCACTATGGCTACACCTTC. Residues: CASSLDSHYGYTF. The variable domain in full, completed from reference TRBV7-2 and TRBJ1-2, reads GAGVSQSPSNKVTEKGKDVELRCDPISGHTALYWYRQSLGQGLEFLIYFQGNSAPDKSGLPSDRFSAERTGGSVSTLTIQRTQQEDSAVYLCASSLDSHYGYTFGSGTRLTVV.